This T cell receptor (beta chain) is from a study of blood T cells in healthy people across ages (dated by TCRdb to the mid-2010s). General notes on the study: Template switching captured roughly one uniquely barcoded TCR beta cDNA molecule per two T cells in model experiments. The study measured age-related changes in TCR beta repertoire diversity using deep sequencing normalized with unique cDNA molecular identifiers. Two additional independent replicas of 1 million unique cDNA reads from the same blood draw were analyzed for two donors (one aged 18 to 30 and one aged 80 or older). To avoid experimental bias, donors of different ages were distributed randomly across sequencing lanes. The donors were split into four age groups: young (average about 15 years), middle-aged (roughly 40), aged (62) and long-lived (about 82).

The library was produced with 5' RACE. Sequencing used an Illumina HiSeq 2500. The second PCR ran for about 7 to 11 cycles and used a J-beta primer mix along with a sample-barcoded 5' primer. A unique molecular identifier was introduced onto each TCR beta cDNA molecule by a template-switch 5' adaptor carrying 12 random nucleotides. Each sample yielded at least 3 million CDR3-containing paired-end reads. First-strand cDNA was synthesized from all RNA with the Mint cDNA synthesis kit, primed by a TRBC-specific oligonucleotide. Following uracil-DNA glycosylase treatment, a first 18-cycle PCR with universal primers M1SS and BC2_uni_R was performed on all cDNA. Per the authors' processing: For normalization, 1 million high-quality reads were randomly selected from each sample, with every read carrying a distinct molecular identifier. Instead of being binned into consensus sequences, reads with shared molecular identifiers were discarded. MiTCR, with a Q25 quality threshold and the strictest error-elimination algorithm, was used for CDR3 identification, clonotype clustering and error correction. A nonparametric unseen species model using Euler transformation provided a lower-bound estimate of total TCR beta diversity. TCRdb cleaned the public reads at Q25 with fastp, built clones with MiXCR and kept in-frame beta chains. Every distinct CDR3 protein forms one entry, paired with its most common genes and DNA. The V and J calls, along with clone size, are taken from TCRdb and not from the paper's own processing. For this sample there are roughly 1,300,000 distinct CDR3 sequences; approximately 59% appear just once. Clones ranked in the top ten supply 6.5% to 8% of the sample.

With regard to this clonotype: Its antigen has not been determined. One base away there is no much larger clone; base qualities are not given.

CDR1 and CDR2, looked up from the germline V gene (reference sequence), are DFQATT and SNEGSKA. The CDR3 covers 11 residues, taking in both the cysteine and the phenylalanine. The retained sequence is limited to the CDR3, 33 bases, with the frame set at the first base. The V end loses 6 bases and the J end loses 3 bases, and a stretch of 9 bases separates them. Broad study findings and their caveats: There was a strong correlation between observed TCR beta diversity and the percentage of naive T cells measured by flow cytometry. Bulk unsorted PBMC profiling prevented conclusive comparison of naive and antigen-experienced compartments. Compared with the aged group, more naive CD4+ T cells, fewer expanded clones and increased TCR diversity were shown by the long-lived group, suggesting age selection. Estimates of total diversity based on one million sequenced T cells were regarded as lower bounds and as underestimates. As age increased, observed TCR beta diversity per million T cells dropped in a roughly linear way, and a significant reduction was already evident by age about 36. Because donor CMV infection status was unknown, age-related changes in expanded clonotypes were potentially confounded.

The donors were under 40 Caucasian individuals from Russia, aged roughly 6 to 90 years, who were systemically healthy. Around 9.9 milliliters of peripheral blood were collected from each donor into EDTA-treated Vacutainer tubes. PBMCs were isolated by Ficoll-Paque density-gradient centrifugation, with at least 6.5 million obtained per sample. Trizol reagent was used to extract total RNA from PBMCs, with at least 6 micrograms per sample. For every donor, flow cytometry on a PBMC aliquot measured the percentage of naive CD45RAhigh/CD27high T cells. The chain is encoded by TRBV20-1 joined to TRBJ2-7, with the D gene uncertain. Specimen: blood. This TCR was recovered from a young man in good health. The nucleotide sequence reads TGCAGTGCCCCCTCCCTCTACGAGCAGTACTTC. Translated, this gives CSAPSLYEQYF.